This T cell receptor beta chain was observed in a study of blood T cell repertoires in COVID-19 (dated by TCRdb to the early 2020s). At the level of the whole study: The collaborator samples originated in the United States, Italy and Spain and spanned the acute and convalescent phases of COVID-19. The dataset comprised deeply sampled blood TCRbeta repertoires from subjects exposed to, actively infected with, or recovered from COVID-19. Sample metadata almost always included a de-identified subject ID, COVID-19 status, age in years and sex. A freely available public database, intended as a resource for researchers studying the immune response to SARS-CoV-2, is where the repertoires were released. The samples were drawn from two sources: the first 160 participants of the ongoing ImmuneRACE study, and 950 to 1,500 subjects contributed by 6 global collaborators. The prospective study material was composed of cDNA or gDNA derived from T cells, B-cell-depleted T cells, or PBMCs. Where available, HLA class I and class II types were obtained from metadata supplied by the sample provider rather than from assay-based typing. General findings and caveats noted by the study authors: How much clinical and demographic metadata was included differed by source and by participant, and the metadata was provided uncurated.

Collaborating institutions collected whole blood in K2EDTA tubes following their own protocols. For TCRbeta analysis, collaborators shipped samples as frozen whole blood, isolated PBMCs, or DNA extracted from either of those sample types. CDR1 is given as SQVTM and CDR2 as ANQGSEA, both from the germline V gene. The germline V end is reduced by 6 bases and the J end by 5 bases; junction bases left unmatched: 1. The CDR3 measures 11 amino acids from cysteine to phenylalanine. The entry retains the CDR3 DNA only, 33 bases that are in frame from base 1. In the case of this clone: It has no known antigen specificity. Base quality data are lacking; no much larger clone is found one base away. Distinct nucleotide sequences in the sample also encode this CDR3.

TCRbeta CDR3 regions were amplified from genomic DNA by means of the immunoSEQ Assay, a bias-controlled multiplex PCR. As for the original processing: The number of nucleated cells in each sample was estimated by amplification of reference gene primers within the assay. Sequence reads were collapsed and filtered to measure the absolute abundance of every unique TCRbeta CDR3 rearrangement. For each sample, productive Simpson clonality was calculated by taking the square root of Simpson's diversity index across productive rearrangements. TCRdb holds this immuneACCESS table with in-frame rearrangements only. Some clones are missing; in checked studies, unresolved V genes explain under half, and the rest has no known cause. That table supplies the V and J calls and clone size; D and trimming were determined from the DNA. For this sample there are about 27,000 clones; around 65% appear just once. The ten largest clones represent 7.3% of the sample.

Sample: peripheral blood. This chain joins TRBV29-1 to TRBJ1-1; 9 of the junction bases match TRBD1. The receptor was derived from a man between 60 and 75 years old with active or convalescent COVID-19. The nucleotides read TGCAGCGTCGACAGGGGGACTGAAGCTTTCTTT. It specifies CSVDRGTEAFF.